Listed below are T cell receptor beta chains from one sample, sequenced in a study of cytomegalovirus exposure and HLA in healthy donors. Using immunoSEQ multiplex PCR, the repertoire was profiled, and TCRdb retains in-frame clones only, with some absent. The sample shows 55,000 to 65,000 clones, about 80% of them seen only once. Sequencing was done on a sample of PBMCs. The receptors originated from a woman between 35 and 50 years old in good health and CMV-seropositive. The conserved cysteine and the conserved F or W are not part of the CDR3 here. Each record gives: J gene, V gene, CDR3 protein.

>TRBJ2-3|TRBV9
ASGSGDGTDTQY
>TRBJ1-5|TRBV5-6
ASRLWGGGDNQPQH
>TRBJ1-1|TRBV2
ASSRLRTGNTEAF
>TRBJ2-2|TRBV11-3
ASSHTGGKAGELF
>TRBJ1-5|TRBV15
ATSITRGQPQH
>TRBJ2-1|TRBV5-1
ASSLRVRGAVYNEQF
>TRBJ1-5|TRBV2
ASRGEVQPQH
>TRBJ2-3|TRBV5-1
ASRLAGGLDTQY
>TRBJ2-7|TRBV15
ATSPGTYGQY
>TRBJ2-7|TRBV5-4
ASSLGQGISYEQY
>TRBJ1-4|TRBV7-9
ASSLGTGLERKVLF
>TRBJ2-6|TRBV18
ASSRGQGATLGGANVLT
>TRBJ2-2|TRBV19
ASSTTGENTGELF
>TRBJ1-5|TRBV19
ASTPGNSNQPQH
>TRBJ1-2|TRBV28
ASSRRQYGYT
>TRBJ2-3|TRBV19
ASSPRTGGTDTQY
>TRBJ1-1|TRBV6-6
ASSPDRGRITEAF
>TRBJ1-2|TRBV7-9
ASSSGQTFYGYT
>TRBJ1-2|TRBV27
ASSFRTGGLSYGYT
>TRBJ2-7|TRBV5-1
ASSLGAEYEQY
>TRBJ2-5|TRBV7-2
ASSLNEGGEETQY
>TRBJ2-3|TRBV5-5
ASSLAEDTQY
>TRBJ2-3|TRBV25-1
ASSLPREMGITDTQY
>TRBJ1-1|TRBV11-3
ASSLKGLNTEAF
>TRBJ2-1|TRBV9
ASSVVGSGGSSYNEQF
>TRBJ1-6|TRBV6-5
ASIHRGYGSPLH
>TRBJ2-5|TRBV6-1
ASSLGGAETQY